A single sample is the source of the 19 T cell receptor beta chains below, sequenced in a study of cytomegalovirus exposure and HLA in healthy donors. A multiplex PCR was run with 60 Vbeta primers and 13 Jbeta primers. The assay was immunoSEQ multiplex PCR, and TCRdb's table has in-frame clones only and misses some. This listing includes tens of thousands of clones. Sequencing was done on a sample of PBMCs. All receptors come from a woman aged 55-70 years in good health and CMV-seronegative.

The DNA of the CDR3 is TGTGCCAGGGACTCTAACTATGGCTACACCTTC. Its protein product is CARDSNYGYTF. The chain has TRBV4-2 and TRBJ1-2; D gene ambiguous. Trimming pared 9 bases from V and 0 bases from J, leaving 5 bases between. CDR1 and CDR2 (germline): LGHNA, YNFKEQ. CDR3 length: 11 residues.

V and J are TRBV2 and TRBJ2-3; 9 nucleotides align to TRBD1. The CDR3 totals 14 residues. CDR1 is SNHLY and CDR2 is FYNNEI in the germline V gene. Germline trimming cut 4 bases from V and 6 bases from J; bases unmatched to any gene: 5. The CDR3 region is CASSVTGGWDTQYF. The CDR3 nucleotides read TGTGCCAGCAGTGTGACAGGGGGGTGGGATACGCAGTATTTT.

The CDR3 here is CASSELTGVYNEQFF. In nucleotides, the CDR3 is TGTGCCAGCAGTGAACTTACAGGGGTATACAATGAGCAGTTCTTC. The rearrangement joins TRBV6-1 to TRBJ2-1, with TRBD1 matching 7 bases. Germline assignment: CDR1 MNHNS and CDR2 SASEGT. The V and J ends lost 2 bases and 4 bases, in that order; junction bases with no gene match: 5. CDR3 length equals 15 residues.

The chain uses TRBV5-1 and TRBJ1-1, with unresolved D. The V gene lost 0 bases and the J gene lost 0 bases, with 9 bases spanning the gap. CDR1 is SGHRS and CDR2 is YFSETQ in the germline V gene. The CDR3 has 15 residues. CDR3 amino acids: CASSLDRGMNTEAFF. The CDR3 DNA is TGCGCCAGCAGCTTGGATCGGGGTATGAACACTGAAGCTTTCTTT.

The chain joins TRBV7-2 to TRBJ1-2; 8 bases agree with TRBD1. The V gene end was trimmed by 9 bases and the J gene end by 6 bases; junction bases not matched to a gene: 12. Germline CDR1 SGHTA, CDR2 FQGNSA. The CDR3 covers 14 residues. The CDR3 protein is CARTEGGQGNGYTF. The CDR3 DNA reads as TGTGCCAGGACGGAAGGAGGACAGGGAAATGGCTACACCTTC.

CDR3: CAWSVRRDSYEQYF. CDR3 nucleotide sequence: TGTGCCTGGAGTGTACGCAGGGACTCCTACGAGCAGTACTTC. The rearrangement joins TRBV30 to TRBJ2-7; perhaps TRBD1 as D (5 bases). The CDR3 is 14 residues long. The germline gives CDR1 GTSNPN, CDR2 SVGIG (reference sequence). V shed 0 bases and J shed 0 bases, with 9 bases lying between them. Combining the CDR3 with reference TRBV30 and TRBJ2-7 gives the whole variable domain SQTIHQWPATLVQPVGSPLSLECTVEGTSNPNLYWYRQAAGRGLQLLFYSVGIGQISSEVPQNLSASRPQDRQFILSSKKLLLSDSGFYLCAWSVRRDSYEQYFGPGTRLTVT.

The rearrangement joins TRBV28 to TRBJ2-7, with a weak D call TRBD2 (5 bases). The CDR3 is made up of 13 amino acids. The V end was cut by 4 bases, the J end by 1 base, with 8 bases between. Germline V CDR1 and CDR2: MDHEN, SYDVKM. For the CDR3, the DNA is TGTGCCAGCAGTTCGGACTTATCCTACGAGCAGTACTTC. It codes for CASSSDLSYEQYF.

CDR3 bases: TGTGCCAGCAGGAACGGACAGAACTCCTACGAGCAGTACTTC. The encoded protein is CASRNGQNSYEQYF. The V and J genes are TRBV6-5 and TRBJ2-7, with D possibly matching TRBD1 (6 bases). The germline V and J ends were trimmed by 6 bases and 0 bases, with 12 bases remaining between them. The CDR3 sequence is 14 residues long. Germline V gene data show CDR1 as MNHEY and CDR2 as SVGAGI.

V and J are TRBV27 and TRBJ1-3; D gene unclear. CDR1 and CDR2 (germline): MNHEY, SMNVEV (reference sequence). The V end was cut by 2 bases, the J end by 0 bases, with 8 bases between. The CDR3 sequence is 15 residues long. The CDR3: CASSLSYSSGNTIYF. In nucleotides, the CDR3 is TGTGCCAGCAGTTTAAGTTACAGCTCTGGAAACACCATATATTTT.

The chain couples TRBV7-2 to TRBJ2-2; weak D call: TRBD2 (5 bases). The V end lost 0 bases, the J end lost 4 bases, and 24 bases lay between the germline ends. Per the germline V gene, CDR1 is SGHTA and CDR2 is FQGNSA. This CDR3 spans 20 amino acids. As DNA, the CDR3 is TGTGCCAGCAGCTTAGCCCCGGGGAAGGGCTTTGGCGGCGGCACCGGGGAGCTGTTTTTT. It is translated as CASSLAPGKGFGGGTGELFF.

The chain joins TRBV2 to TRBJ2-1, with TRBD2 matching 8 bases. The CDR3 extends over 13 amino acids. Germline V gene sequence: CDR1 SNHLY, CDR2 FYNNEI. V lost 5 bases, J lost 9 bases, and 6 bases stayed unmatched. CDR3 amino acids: CASSKREKGEQFF. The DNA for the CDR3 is TGTGCCAGCAGTAAGCGGGAGAAAGGTGAGCAGTTCTTC.

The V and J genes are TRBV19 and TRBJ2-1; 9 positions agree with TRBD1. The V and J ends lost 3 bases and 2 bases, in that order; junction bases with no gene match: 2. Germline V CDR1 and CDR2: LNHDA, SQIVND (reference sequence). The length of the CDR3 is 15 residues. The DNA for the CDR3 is TGTGCCAGTAGTATCGGACAGGGGACCTACAATGAGCAGTTCTTC. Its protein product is CASSIGQGTYNEQFF. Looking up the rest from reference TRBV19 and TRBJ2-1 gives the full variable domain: DGGITQSPKYLFRKEGQNVTLSCEQNLNHDAMYWYRQDPGQGLRLIYYSQIVNDFQKGDIAEGYSVSREKKESFPLTVTSAQKNPTAFYLCASSIGQGTYNEQFFGPGTRLTVL.

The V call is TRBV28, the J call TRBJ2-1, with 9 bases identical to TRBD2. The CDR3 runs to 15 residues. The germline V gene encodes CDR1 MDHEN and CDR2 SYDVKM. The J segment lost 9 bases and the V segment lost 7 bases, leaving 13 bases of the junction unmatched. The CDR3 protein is CASMGAAGGEGEQFF. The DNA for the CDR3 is TGTGCCAGCATGGGCGCGGCGGGGGGGGAGGGTGAGCAGTTCTTC.

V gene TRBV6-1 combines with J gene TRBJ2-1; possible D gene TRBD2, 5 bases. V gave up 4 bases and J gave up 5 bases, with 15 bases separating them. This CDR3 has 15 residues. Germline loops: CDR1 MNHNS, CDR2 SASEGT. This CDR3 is CASSGRITNDNEQFF. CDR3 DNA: TGTGCCAGCAGTGGGAGGATAACTAACGACAATGAGCAGTTCTTC.

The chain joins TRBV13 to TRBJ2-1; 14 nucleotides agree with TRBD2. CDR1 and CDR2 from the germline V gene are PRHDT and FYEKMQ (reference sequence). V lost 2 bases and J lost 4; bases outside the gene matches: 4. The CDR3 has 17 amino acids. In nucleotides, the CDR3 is TGTGCCAGCAGCTTACGACTAGCGGGAGGGGAGTACAATGAGCAGTTCTTC. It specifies CASSLRLAGGEYNEQFF.

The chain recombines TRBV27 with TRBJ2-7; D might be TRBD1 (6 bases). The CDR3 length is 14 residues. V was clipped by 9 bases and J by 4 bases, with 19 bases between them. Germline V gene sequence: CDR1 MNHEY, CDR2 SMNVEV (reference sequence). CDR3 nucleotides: TGTGCCAGTTCTATTAAAGGGGGAGTTTACGAGCAGTACTTC. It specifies CASSIKGGVYEQYF.

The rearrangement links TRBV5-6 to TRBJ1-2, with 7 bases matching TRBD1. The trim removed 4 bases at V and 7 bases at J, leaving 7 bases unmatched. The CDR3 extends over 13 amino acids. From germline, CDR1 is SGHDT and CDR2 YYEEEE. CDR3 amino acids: CASSTQGYGGYTF. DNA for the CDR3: TGTGCCAGCAGCACACAGGGGTACGGTGGCTACACCTTC.

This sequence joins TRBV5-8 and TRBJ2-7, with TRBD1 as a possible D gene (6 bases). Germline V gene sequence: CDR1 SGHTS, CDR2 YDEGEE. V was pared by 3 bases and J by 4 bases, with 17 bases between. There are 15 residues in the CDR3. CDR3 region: CASSSRRGFGYEQYF. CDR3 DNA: TGTGCCAGCAGCTCCCGTAGGGGGTTTGGTTACGAGCAGTACTTC.

The chain's CDR3 is CASSTGGFSLYTF. The CDR3 DNA follows: TGTGCCAGCAGTACAGGGGGCTTCTCACTCTACACCTTC. V gene TRBV6-5 combines with J gene TRBJ1-2; 9 bases map to TRBD1. The CDR3 loop spans 13 amino acids. Germline V gene sequence: CDR1 MNHEY, CDR2 SVGAGI. Trimming at V came to 5 bases and at J to 10 bases, leaving 8 bases not matched to a gene.